This entry features one T cell receptor beta chain sequence. Its antigen is undetermined. The sample originates from a study of shared clonotypes between healthy human individuals. Whole-study context: Donors had three CD4 naive, three CD4 memory, two CD8 naive and one CD8 memory plate apiece.

Study-wide findings and caveats: Sampling covered blood only; tissue repertoires likely differ.

Researchers ran the assay at a deep level. TCRdb's copy holds only in-frame clones and misses some; the assay was immunoSEQ multiplex PCR. The table has hundreds of thousands of clones, around 90% seen once. With 2 bases clipped from V and 6 bases from J, the junction kept 7 bases outside the gene matches. Germline loops: CDR1 SGDLS, CDR2 YYNGEE. The CDR3 is 14 amino acids. The clonotype was recovered from a man younger than 30 in good health. The specimen sequenced was memory CD8+ T cells sorted from blood. Subset specified: CD45RO+ cells pooled with CCR7-negative TemRA cells. The genes are TRBV9 and TRBJ2-7; 8 bases line up with TRBD1. Here the CDR3 DNA reads TGTGCCAGCAGCGTGACAGGGGCGGTAGGCGAGCAGTACTTC. Its translation: CASSVTGAVGEQYF.